Detailed here is one T cell receptor (beta chain). Antigen: not known. The sample originates from a study of blood T cells in healthy people across ages. CDR1 and CDR2 (germline): MNHEY, SMNVEV (reference sequence). The V and J ends lost 7 bases and 2 bases respectively, with 15 bases between them. This CDR3 contains 14 residues. The study, taken as a whole, reports: The authors considered diversity estimates from one million T cells to be underestimates. The recorded TCR beta diversity per million T cells decreased in a roughly linear manner with age.

The use of a sample-barcoded 5' primer and a J-beta primer mix characterized a second PCR of 7 to 11 cycles. Using its own MiXCR run on the 5' RACE reads, TCRdb lists one record per CDR3 protein. The repertoire holds 800,000 or so distinct CDR3 sequences, with 55% to 65% as singletons. The chain employs TRBV27 and TRBJ2-7; D is undetermined. The receptor comes from a man aged 25 to 40 in good health. The sample was blood. CDR3 DNA sequence: TGTGCCAGCACCCAACAGATTTTTCCCTACGAGCAGTACTTC. It specifies CASTQQIFPYEQYF.